These T cell receptor beta chains were read from a single sample in a study of blood T cell repertoires in COVID-19. Clones were read by immunoSEQ multiplex PCR, and TCRdb kept only the in-frame ones, dropping some. The table lists 200,000 or so clones, 60% to 85% of them singletons, with 15% to 20% in the top ten. The sample comprised peripheral blood. These receptors were collected from a man between 60 and 75 years old with active or convalescent COVID-19. Each CDR3 is given with its conserved first and last residue. Each record gives: D gene, J gene, V gene, clone size, CDR3 protein, CDR3 DNA. A D gene is named only where the DNA matches it firmly. Only part of the rows carry a size: once, few, many, or a class if the clone is expanded.

d_call: NA
j_call: TRBJ1-1
v_call: TRBV6-1
clone_size: NA
cdr3_aa: CASSGPGSVGNTEAFF
cdr3_nt: TGTGCCAGCAGTGGACCGGGATCCGTGGGGAACACTGAAGCTTTCTTT

d_call: TRBD1
j_call: TRBJ1-2
v_call: TRBV3-1/TRBV3-2
clone_size: NA
cdr3_aa: CASSPGTGGGYGYTF
cdr3_nt: TGTGCCAGCAGCCCTGGGACAGGGGGTGGTTATGGCTACACCTTC

d_call: NA
j_call: TRBJ2-4
v_call: TRBV2
clone_size: NA
cdr3_aa: CASSEPARVQYF
cdr3_nt: TGTGCCAGCAGTGAACCGGCCAGGGTTCAGTACTTC

d_call: TRBD1
j_call: TRBJ1-5
v_call: TRBV19
clone_size: NA
cdr3_aa: CASRGQGFNQPQHF
cdr3_nt: TGTGCCAGTAGGGGACAGGGCTTCAATCAGCCCCAGCATTTT

d_call: NA
j_call: TRBJ2-2
v_call: TRBV28
clone_size: NA
cdr3_aa: CASSFWTKNTGELFF
cdr3_nt: TGTGCCAGCAGTTTTTGGACTAAAAATACCGGGGAGCTGTTTTTT

d_call: NA
j_call: TRBJ2-5
v_call: TRBV11-2
clone_size: NA
cdr3_aa: CASSLRPGFQETQYF
cdr3_nt: TGTGCCAGCAGCCTACGACCGGGATTCCAAGAGACCCAGTACTTC

d_call: NA
j_call: TRBJ1-1
v_call: TRBV7-9
clone_size: NA
cdr3_aa: CASSLALGGNTEAFF
cdr3_nt: TGTGCCAGCAGCTTAGCCCTCGGCGGGAACACTGAAGCTTTCTTT

d_call: NA
j_call: TRBJ2-3
v_call: TRBV5-8
clone_size: NA
cdr3_aa: CASPRLAKRLTDTQYF
cdr3_nt: TGTGCCAGCCCTAGACTCGCGAAACGCCTTACAGATACGCAGTATTTT

d_call: NA
j_call: TRBJ2-7
v_call: TRBV7-2
clone_size: NA
cdr3_aa: CASSRRLRGGSYEQYF
cdr3_nt: TGTGCCAGCAGCCGGCGGCTCCGAGGTGGGTCCTACGAGCAGTACTTC

d_call: NA
j_call: TRBJ1-2
v_call: TRBV20-1
clone_size: NA
cdr3_aa: CSARANYGYTF
cdr3_nt: TGCAGTGCTAGAGCGAACTATGGCTACACCTTC

d_call: TRBD1
j_call: TRBJ1-2
v_call: TRBV5-4
clone_size: once
cdr3_aa: CASRDGQGARDYGYTF
cdr3_nt: TGTGCCAGCAGGGACGGACAGGGGGCGCGGGACTATGGCTACACCTTC

d_call: TRBD1
j_call: TRBJ2-7
v_call: TRBV7-2
clone_size: NA
cdr3_aa: CASRPGRTGAYEQYF
cdr3_nt: TGTGCCAGCAGGCCAGGGCGGACAGGGGCATACGAGCAGTACTTC

d_call: TRBD2
j_call: TRBJ2-1
v_call: TRBV19
clone_size: NA
cdr3_aa: CASRGGTSLNEQFF
cdr3_nt: TGTGCCAGTAGAGGCGGGACTAGCCTCAATGAGCAGTTCTTC

d_call: NA
j_call: TRBJ2-5
v_call: TRBV6-5
clone_size: NA
cdr3_aa: CASRPDRGQETQYF
cdr3_nt: TGTGCCAGCAGGCCCGACCGGGGCCAAGAGACCCAGTACTTC

d_call: TRBD2
j_call: TRBJ2-1
v_call: TRBV6-5
clone_size: NA
cdr3_aa: CASTRTSLLYNEQFF
cdr3_nt: TGTGCCAGCACAAGGACTAGCCTCCTGTACAATGAGCAGTTCTTC